This T cell receptor beta chain stems from a study of blood T cell repertoires in COVID-19. In the study overall: COVID-19 samples, acute and convalescent, were from the United States, Italy and Spain.

This CDR3 comprises 14 residues. Trimming took off 1 base at V and 8 bases at J, with 14 bases between the two ends. In germline, CDR1 is LNHNV, CDR2 YYDKDF (reference sequence). Original analysis: Amplification with reference gene primers provided the estimates of nucleated cell counts. Assay used: immunoSEQ multiplex PCR; TCRdb lists only in-frame clones, some missing. D and trimming come from the DNA, and the V and J calls and clone size come from that table. The repertoire holds over 70,000 clones, with around 83% as singletons. This sequence was found in a man under 40 with COVID-19, enrolled during active disease. The chain has TRBV15 and TRBJ1-2, with D hard to call. Sequencing was performed on peripheral blood. The CDR3 DNA reads TGTGCCACCAGCAGAGTCGCGGGCACTTGGGGCTACACCTTC. Translation: CATSRVAGTWGYTF.